These 13 T cell receptor beta chains share one sample of origin, sequenced in a study of regulatory T cells in long-lasting Graves disease (dated by TCRdb to about 2021). What the time point label conveys for this sample: newly diagnosed GD, antithyroid drugs for less than 3 months. For both TCR sequencing and RNA sequencing, RNA was extracted from PBMCs using TRIzol. Library prep was done by multiplex PCR. The run used an Illumina HiSeq 4000. To build TCR beta libraries, CDR3 regions were amplified by Arm-PCR using iRepertoire HTBI primers. TCRdb reprocessed the public reads (quality trimming at Q25 with fastp, clone calling with MiXCR) and kept in-frame beta chains. Each CDR3 protein gets just one entry, which takes the most common genes and DNA from the rows behind it. The sample has about 620,000 distinct CDR3 sequences on record, 16% of them singletons. 15% to 20% of the sample goes to the ten largest clones.

This sample also belongs to another study, concerning T cells in Graves' hyperthyroidism and ophthalmopathy.

The specimen was peripheral blood mononuclear cells (PBMCs), collected at new diagnosis, from a patient treated with antithyroid drugs. These receptors came from a young woman with Graves disease. Donor details come from another sample of the same person, matched by shared clones.

This clonotype was detected many times. The chain employs TRBV9 and TRBJ2-5; D may be TRBD2 (6 bases). The CDR3 is made up of 14 amino acids. Germline loops: CDR1 SGDLS, CDR2 YYNGEE. The V gene lost 2 bases and the J gene lost 5 bases, with 13 bases spanning the gap. The CDR3 DNA reads as TGTGCCAGCAGCGTTTCGGGGGAAGGGGAGACCCAGTACTTC. This codes for CASSVSGEGETQYF.

This clonotype was detected ten times or more. The rearrangement uses TRBV27 and TRBJ2-5; maybe TRBD1 (6 bases). Trimming cost V 6 bases and J 5 bases, with 13 bases left between them. The CDR3 loop spans 13 amino acids. The germline gives CDR1 MNHEY, CDR2 SMNVEV (reference sequence). In nucleotides, the CDR3 is TGTGCCAGCAGCCGGGACAAGATGGAGACCCAGTACTTC. Its protein is CASSRDKMETQYF.

The count of this clonotype is one. The chain has TRBV6-9 and TRBJ1-5; no definite D call. Trimming removed 3 bases from V and 0 bases from J, with 18 bases in between. This CDR3 region has 18 residues. Germline V gene data show CDR1 as MNHGY and CDR2 as SVAAGI. CDR3 DNA: TGTGCCAGCAGTTACTGGTTTGTGGAACACAATAGCAATCAGCCCCAGCATTTT. Encoded protein: CASSYWFVEHNSNQPQHF.

This clonotype was observed at least ten times. The CDR3 loop is CASSGQGAHEQYF. CDR3 sequence (DNA): TGTGCCAGCAGTGGCCAGGGGGCCCACGAGCAGTACTTC. J is TRBJ2-7 and V is TRBV2; TRBD1 matches at 8 bases. The CDR3 spans 13 residues. V shed 4 bases and J 5 bases; nucleotides not matched to a gene: 4. The germline V gene has CDR1 SNHLY and CDR2 FYNNEI.

This clonotype turned up a few times. This chain links TRBV6-2 or TRBV6-3 with TRBJ2-5; D perhaps matches TRBD1 (5 bases). The germline V and J ends were trimmed by 6 bases and 5 bases, with 10 bases remaining between them. Germline V gives CDR1 MNHEY, CDR2 SVGEGT. The CDR3 covers 12 residues. CDR3 sequence reads: CASRGPRETQYF. In DNA form, the CDR3 reads TGTGCCAGCAGGGGGCCGAGGGAGACCCAGTACTTC.

This clonotype was observed many times. The chain recombines TRBV30 with TRBJ1-2; D gene unclear. CDR3 length equals 16 residues. Per germline, CDR1 GTSNPN and CDR2 SVGIG (reference sequence). V was trimmed by 1 base and J by 0 bases, leaving 15 bases between them. For the CDR3, the DNA is TGTGCCTGGAGTGGTAACGGGGTTACCACTAACTATGGCTACACCTTC. Amino acids: CAWSGNGVTTNYGYTF. Looking up the rest from reference TRBV30 and TRBJ1-2 gives the full variable domain: SQTIHQWPATLVQPVGSPLSLECTVEGTSNPNLYWYRQAAGRGLQLLFYSVGIGQISSEVPQNLSASRPQDRQFILSSKKLLLSDSGFYLCAWSGNGVTTNYGYTFGSGTRLTVV.

Only a few counts were recorded for this clonotype. Here the CDR3 reads CASSSSKDYYGYTF. CDR3 sequence (DNA): TGCGCCAGCAGCAGTAGTAAGGACTACTATGGCTACACCTTC. V usage is TRBV5-1 and J usage is TRBJ1-2; D is uncertain. Deletions cut 4 bases from V and 3 bases from J, with 13 bases between. Per the germline V gene, CDR1 is SGHRS and CDR2 is YFSETQ. The CDR3 spans 14 residues.

For the CDR3, the DNA is TGTGCCAGCAGTCCCTCGCTAGCGGGAGGGAAAGATACGCAGTATTTT. This codes for CASSPSLAGGKDTQYF. This sequence joins TRBV6-2 or TRBV6-3 and TRBJ2-3; 12 bases are a match to TRBD2. CDR1 MNHEY and CDR2 SVGEGT come from the germline V gene. CDR3 length: 16 amino acids. J gave up 5 bases and V 5 bases, and 8 bases lay outside the gene matches.

The chain combines TRBV11-2 with TRBJ2-7; TRBD2 is a possible D gene (6 bases). This CDR3 is built from 15 residues. The germline V gene encodes CDR1 SGHAT and CDR2 FQNNGV. V was shortened by 5 bases and J by 7 bases, with 21 bases between the two germline ends. This CDR3 reads CASSRFGGTSNEQYF. CDR3 sequence (DNA): TGTGCCAGCAGCCGCTTCGGCGGGACCTCCAATGAGCAGTACTTC.

The chain combines TRBV6-1 with TRBJ1-5; D gene unclear. Per germline, CDR1 MNHNS and CDR2 SASEGT. The CDR3 extends over 14 amino acids. V lost 8 bases, J lost 2 bases, and 13 bases lay in between. CDR3 amino acids: CASSRQERNQPQHF. The CDR3 region has the DNA TGTGCCAGCTCCAGGCAGGAGCGCAATCAGCCCCAGCATTTT.

The chain is built from TRBV29-1 and TRBJ2-1; TRBD2 aligns across 10 bases. CDR3 size: 16 residues. Germline trimming cut 3 bases from V and 4 bases from J; bases unmatched to any gene: 9. CDR1 SQVTM and CDR2 ANQGSEA come from the germline V gene. The CDR3 DNA follows: TGCAGCGTTGAGGGGCTAGCGGGAGTGGGATACAATGAGCAGTTCTTC. Translated: CSVEGLAGVGYNEQFF.

This rearrangement joins TRBV2 to TRBJ1-3; D perhaps matches TRBD1 (6 bases). Germline lookup yields CDR1 SNHLY and CDR2 FYNNEI. This CDR3 region has 19 residues. Between the trimmed V and J ends, which lost 5 bases and 3 bases, there was a span of 26 bases. CDR3 amino acids: CASSPLRRGRKVDGNTIYF. The CDR3 nucleotides read TGTGCCAGCAGTCCCCTAAGAAGGGGGAGGAAGGTGGATGGAAACACCATATATTTT.

This clonotype was found many times. A read error may produce the germline difference seen at one junction end. The chain joins TRBV14 to TRBJ2-5; the D call may be TRBD1 or TRBD2 (5 bases each). The CDR3 spans 13 residues. Germline lookup yields CDR1 SGHDN and CDR2 FVKESK. CDR3 amino acids: CASSQGPLGTKYF. The CDR3 bases are TGTGCCAGCAGCCAAGGCCCTCTCGGGACCAAGTACTTC.